These 10 T cell receptor beta chains originate from one sample sequenced in a study of blood T cell repertoires in COVID-19. The protocol was immunoSEQ multiplex PCR, while the TCRdb copy is restricted to in-frame clones and leaves out a portion. Of roughly 54,000 clones listed, more than 90% are singletons. Input material: peripheral blood. All receptors derive from a man aged 45-65 years with acute or convalescent COVID-19.

The chain carries TRBV7-2 and TRBJ2-7; perhaps TRBD2 as D (6 bases). Trimming shortened V by 2 bases and J by 1 base, and 12 bases separated the two germline ends. Per germline, CDR1 SGHTA and CDR2 FQGNSA. The CDR3 is 15 amino acids. CDR3 nucleotides: TGTGCCAGCAGCTTACCCCCGGGACTGTCCTACGAGCAGTACTTC. The encoded protein is CASSLPPGLSYEQYF.

This chain joins TRBV29-1 and TRBJ1-2; 7 positions match TRBD1. Losses at the gene ends were 6 bases for V and 0 bases for J; bases not matched to a gene: 13. The CDR3 has 16 residues. Germline V gene data show CDR1 as SQVTM and CDR2 as ANQGSEA. The chain's CDR3 is CSVWLQGKGTNYGYTF. The CDR3 DNA is TGCAGCGTCTGGCTACAGGGGAAGGGAACTAACTATGGCTACACCTTC.

For the CDR3, the DNA is TGCGCCAGCACCCCTCAGGTGGGAGGAATTAATGAGCAGTTCTTC. Its translation: CASTPQVGGINEQFF. V and J are TRBV5-1 and TRBJ2-1, with D possibly TRBD2 on 6 matching bases. CDR3 length: 15 residues. Trimming stripped 6 bases from V and 7 bases from J, with 20 bases between. CDR1 and CDR2 from the germline V gene are SGHRS and YFSETQ.

DNA of the CDR3: TGTGCCAGCAGATACAGCGAGAACACTGAAGCTTTCTTT. Translated: CASRYSENTEAFF. The chain carries TRBV6-5 and TRBJ1-1; D unresolved. V was pared by 6 bases and J by 1 base, with 9 bases between. The CDR3 spans 13 residues. Germline V gives CDR1 MNHEY, CDR2 SVGAGI.

The rearrangement uses TRBV29-1 and TRBJ2-2; 15 bases line up with TRBD2. This CDR3 is 14 amino acids long. Germline-derived CDR1 and CDR2 are SQVTM and ANQGSEA. V shed 7 bases, J shed 6 bases, and the junction held 3 bases outside the gene matches. The CDR3 coding sequence is TGCAGCGCTGGGACTAGCGGGAGGTCCGGGGAGCTGTTTTTT. Translating gives CSAGTSGRSGELFF.

The chain joins TRBV6-2 or TRBV6-3 to TRBJ2-7; 9 bases map to TRBD2. The germline V gene encodes CDR1 MNHEY and CDR2 SVGEGT. The junction had 9 bases not matched to a gene; V was cut back by 5 bases and J by 4 bases. The CDR3 extends over 15 amino acids. The CDR3 nucleotides read TGTGCCAGCAGTCCCCTAGCGGGGAATGTTTACGAGCAGTACTTC. It translates to CASSPLAGNVYEQYF.

The chain uses TRBV7-9 and TRBJ1-1; maybe TRBD1 (5 bases). The CDR3 loop spans 13 amino acids. From germline, CDR1 is SEHNR and CDR2 FQNEAQ (reference sequence). The V end was cut by 2 bases, the J end by 5 bases, with 9 bases between. CDR3 loop: CASSLQGRTEAFF. CDR3 in DNA: TGTGCCAGCAGCTTACAGGGTCGAACTGAAGCTTTCTTT.

This chain uses TRBV10-3 with TRBJ2-3; 8 bases are shared with TRBD2. This CDR3 has 14 residues. Germline loops: CDR1 ENHRY, CDR2 SYGVKD. V dropped 9 bases and J dropped 4; count of bases not matched to a gene: 9. CDR3 amino acids: CAISGGPGADTQYF. The DNA for the CDR3 is TGTGCCATTTCGGGAGGGCCGGGCGCAGATACGCAGTATTTT.

A word on this clone: In the same sample, other DNA sequences code for this CDR3. The chain recombines TRBV5-1 with TRBJ1-1; no firm D call. Trimming shortened V by 0 bases and J by 0 bases, and 3 bases separated the two germline ends. This CDR3 comprises 13 residues. Germline V CDR1 and CDR2: SGHRS, YFSETQ. The DNA for the CDR3 is TGCGCCAGCAGCTTGGCGGTGAACACTGAAGCTTTCTTT. This codes for CASSLAVNTEAFF.

This chain links TRBV2 with TRBJ2-1; 8 bases map to TRBD1. The CDR3 has 14 amino acids. V dropped 7 bases and J dropped 7; count of bases not matched to a gene: 9. CDR1 SNHLY and CDR2 FYNNEI come from the germline V gene. The CDR3 is CASTRQGATNEQFF. DNA of the CDR3: TGTGCCAGCACGCGGCAGGGGGCGACAAATGAGCAGTTCTTC.